The rows below give T cell receptor beta chains drawn from one sample of a study of radiotherapy plus CTLA-4 blockade in lung cancer. Libraries were prepared by immunoSEQ multiplex PCR; TCRdb keeps only in-frame clonotypes and omits some of them. The table records about 82,000 clones, approximately 75% of them present only once. Specimen: peripheral blood, collected from a patient treated with radiotherapy plus ipilimumab. These TCRs come from a human donor with non-small cell lung cancer that progressed on radiotherapy plus ipilimumab. CDR3s include the opening cysteine and the closing phenylalanine or tryptophan. The D gene is left open where the match is weak. Clone size is given for some rows only: seen once, a few or many times, or a class if the clone is expanded.

>TRBJ1-1|TRBV11-2|TRBD1|once
TGTGCCAGCAGCTTAGAGGTACAGGGGCGGACTGAAGCTTTCTTT
CASSLEVQGRTEAFF
>TRBJ1-2|TRBV5-5|.|.
TGTGCCAGCAGCTTGGGTACGGGTTGGGATGGCTACACCTTC
CASSLGTGWDGYTF
>TRBJ2-7|TRBV5-5|.|few
TGTGCCAGCAGCTGGAAGTCGGACTCCTACGAGCAGTACTTC
CASSWKSDSYEQYF
>TRBJ2-7|TRBV5-6|TRBD1|.
TGTGCCAGCATGGCCCAGGGGGCCTACGAGCAGTACTTC
CASMAQGAYEQYF
>TRBJ1-1|TRBV29-1|.|.
TGCAGCGTTGAAGCGGCGGGGGCGACGAACACTGAAGCTTTCTTT
CSVEAAGATNTEAFF
>TRBJ1-3|TRBV6-6|TRBD1|.
TGTGCCAGCAACCCTGGGACAGGGGGCTCCGGAAACACCATATATTTT
CASNPGTGGSGNTIYF
>TRBJ2-2|TRBV28|TRBD1|once
TGTGCCAGCAGTTCGGGACAGATCTTCTCGAACACCGGGGAGCTGTTTTTT
CASSSGQIFSNTGELFF
>TRBJ2-7|TRBV7-2|.|few
TGTGCCAGCAGCTTAGGTCCGAACTACGAGCAGTACTTC
CASSLGPNYEQYF
>TRBJ2-2|TRBV5-1|.|.
TGCGCCAGCAGCTTCGGGGGAAGCACCGGGGAGCTGTTTTTT
CASSFGGSTGELFF
>TRBJ2-2|TRBV7-3|.|.
TGTGCCAGCAGCTTACAGCCTACCCCCTACACCGGGGAGCTGTTTTTT
CASSLQPTPYTGELFF
>TRBJ2-7|TRBV28|TRBD1|.
TGTGCCAGCAGGACAGGGGGATCCTACGAGCAGTACTTC
CASRTGGSYEQYF
>TRBJ1-2|TRBV10-1|TRBD1|.
TGCGCCAGCCGCAGCGGGGACAGGGCCTCCTGGGGCTACACCTTC
CASRSGDRASWGYTF
>TRBJ2-7|TRBV11-2|.|few
TGTGCCAGCAGCTTATCGGAGGGGACCTACGAGCAGTACTTC
CASSLSEGTYEQYF
>TRBJ1-2|TRBV7-2|TRBD1|once
TGTGCCAGCAGCTTGGGGACAGGCCCCTATGGCTACACCTTC
CASSLGTGPYGYTF
>TRBJ2-2|TRBV11-2|TRBD1|.
TGTGCCAGCAGCTTAGTTGGACAGGGGACCACCGGGGAGCTGTTTTTT
CASSLVGQGTTGELFF
>TRBJ2-7|TRBV5-1|.|.
TGCGCCAGCCATGACGCCGGGGGCGCCTACGAGCAGTACTTC
CASHDAGGAYEQYF